This T cell receptor beta chain came from a study of control samples from healthy donors and cancer patients. The V gene's germline CDR1 is SEHNR and CDR2 FQNEAQ (reference sequence). V was pared by 0 bases and J by 4 bases, with 2 bases of the junction left unmatched. CDR3 length equals 14 residues. Some clones are missing from TCRdb's copy, which holds only in-frame ones; the method was immunoSEQ multiplex PCR. The sample records 30,000 to 40,000 clones, around four fifths being singletons. The sequenced sample was PBMCs. V is TRBV7-9 and J is TRBJ1-1; 7 nucleotides align to TRBD1. The receptor's source is a woman aged 55-70 years with lung cancer. The CDR3 here is CASSLAAGGTEAFF. Here the CDR3 DNA reads TGTGCCAGCAGCTTAGCGGCAGGGGGCACTGAAGCTTTCTTT.